A single sample is the source of the 22 T cell receptor beta chains below, sequenced in a study of control samples from healthy donors and cancer patients. Assay used: immunoSEQ multiplex PCR; TCRdb lists only in-frame clones, some missing. This sample carries approximately 90,000 clones, around nine tenths of them seen once, and the ten largest clones take around 21%. Sequencing input: blood. Receptors were obtained from a man aged 25 to 40 in good health.

The V call is TRBV14, the J call TRBJ1-1; D is unresolved. This CDR3 comprises 11 residues. Germline V gives CDR1 SGHDN, CDR2 FVKESK. With 1 base removed from V and 10 bases from J, the gap between germline ends came to 7 bases. CDR3 nucleotides: TGTGCCAGCAGCCAAGGGGAGGTAGCTTTCTTT. It yields the protein CASSQGEVAFF.

The chain combines TRBV21-1 with TRBJ2-7; TRBD1, the D gene given by the table, was not confirmed from the DNA. TRBV21-1 is assigned pseudogene status. CDR3 length: 12 residues. For the CDR3, the DNA is TGTGCCACGCTATGGGGGCGCATCGAGCAGTACGTC. Translated, it gives CATLWGRIEQYV.

This chain's CDR3 is CASSEQVAGEIQETQYF. In DNA form, the CDR3 reads TGTGCCAGCAGTGAACAGGTAGCAGGGGAAATTCAAGAGACCCAGTACTTC. This chain joins TRBV2 and TRBJ2-5; possibly TRBD1 for D (6 bases). The ends were cut back, 2 bases at V and 2 bases at J, with 18 bases in the middle. The V gene's germline CDR1 is SNHLY and CDR2 FYNNEI. The CDR3 has 17 residues. Based on the CDR3 plus reference TRBV2 and TRBJ2-5, the full variable domain is EPEVTQTPSHQVTQMGQEVILRCVPISNHLYFYWYRQILGQKVEFLVSFYNNEISEKSEIFDDQFSVERPDGSNFTLKIRSTKLEDSAMYFCASSEQVAGEIQETQYFGPGTRLLVL.

The chain couples TRBV7-8 to TRBJ2-7, with 7 bases identical to TRBD1. The CDR3 has 14 amino acids. V dropped 5 bases and J dropped 1; count of bases not matched to a gene: 5. The V gene's germline CDR1 is SGHVS and CDR2 FQNEAQ. The CDR3: CASSPRQGSYEQYF. The CDR3 DNA reads TGTGCCAGCAGCCCTCGACAGGGTTCCTACGAGCAGTACTTC.

CDR3 nucleotide sequence: TGTGCCAGCAGCCCTCATCCGGGCGGGGGCGACCAAGAGACCCAGTACTTC. Translation gives CASSPHPGGGDQETQYF. The chain links TRBV11-3 to TRBJ2-5; maybe TRBD2 (7 bases). Germline lookup yields CDR1 SGHNT and CDR2 YENEEA. The length of the CDR3 is 17 residues. V was trimmed by 5 bases and J by 0 bases, leaving 19 bases between them.

V is TRBV19 and J is TRBJ1-2; no firm D call. V lost 0 bases and J lost 11, with 19 bases in between. Germline CDR1 is LNHDA and CDR2 is SQIVND (reference sequence). The CDR3 totals 15 residues. The CDR3 region has the DNA TGTGCCAGTAGTATAGATCTTGGGTTTTTGGCCTGGTACACCTTC. It codes for CASSIDLGFLAWYTF.

This chain connects TRBV24-1 to TRBJ2-3, with 10 nucleotides matching TRBD2. CDR1 is KGHDR, CDR2 SFDVKD, per germline. The CDR3 is made up of 14 amino acids. V lost 9 bases to trimming and J lost 6 bases; unmatched junction nucleotides: 8. CDR3 sequence reads: CATQRAGGADTQYF. The DNA of the CDR3 is TGTGCCACCCAGAGAGCGGGGGGGGCGGATACGCAGTATTTT.

This rearrangement joins TRBV5-4 to TRBJ1-5, with D unclear. Germline CDR1 SGHNT, CDR2 YYREEE (reference sequence). Trimming took off 4 bases at V and 0 bases at J, with 8 bases between the two ends. There are 14 residues in the CDR3. The CDR3 bases are TGTGCCAGCAGCCGATACGGTAGCAATCAGCCCCAGCATTTT. It is translated as CASSRYGSNQPQHF.

The rearrangement links TRBV28 to TRBJ1-2, with D possibly being TRBD1 (5 bases). The ends were cut back, 6 bases at V and 5 bases at J, with 10 bases in the middle. Germline CDR1 reads MDHEN; CDR2 reads SYDVKM. The CDR3 is 12 residues long. The CDR3 reads CASRGGRYGYTF. The CDR3 DNA is TGTGCCAGCAGGGGGGGGAGGTATGGCTACACCTTC.

This rearrangement joins TRBV5-1 to TRBJ2-2; no clear D gene. The CDR3 is 13 residues long. Deletions cut 0 bases from V and 4 bases from J, with 4 bases between. Germline V CDR1 and CDR2: SGHRS, YFSETQ. DNA for the CDR3: TGCGCCAGCAGCTTGGAACGCACCGGGGAGCTGTTTTTT. It yields the protein CASSLERTGELFF.

The gene calls are TRBV14 and TRBJ1-1; maybe TRBD1 (6 bases). V was shortened by 3 bases and J by 2 bases, with 25 bases between the two germline ends. The CDR3 loop spans 19 amino acids. Germline loops: CDR1 SGHDN, CDR2 FVKESK. The CDR3 loop reads CASSHPNPGWDKLNTEAFF. DNA for the CDR3: TGTGCCAGCAGCCACCCGAACCCAGGGTGGGACAAGTTAAACACTGAAGCTTTCTTT.

The chain joins TRBV5-1 to TRBJ2-7, with D possibly matching TRBD2 (6 bases). Trimming cost V 2 bases and J 6 bases, with 12 bases left between them. CDR1 and CDR2 (germline): SGHRS, YFSETQ. This CDR3 has 13 residues. The CDR3 nucleotides read TGCGCCAGCAGCTTAACCCCGGAGGGCGAGCAGTACTTC. Its protein is CASSLTPEGEQYF.

The chain carries TRBV19 and TRBJ1-2; D not certain. CDR1 and CDR2 from the germline V gene are LNHDA and SQIVND (reference sequence). This CDR3 comprises 13 residues. The V and J ends lost 7 bases and 7 bases respectively, with 16 bases between them. CDR3 coding DNA: TGTGCCAGTACCCTGCACGGGCTGGGTGGCTACACCTTC. Protein product: CASTLHGLGGYTF.

CDR3 bases: TGTGCTAGTGGTTTGGTCCAACTGACCGGGGAGCTGTTTTTT. Translating gives CASGLVQLTGELFF. The chain joins TRBV12-5 to TRBJ2-2; D remains unclear. The CDR3 sequence is 14 residues long. Germline V gives CDR1 LGHNT, CDR2 FRNRAP. Trimming stripped 0 bases from V and 5 bases from J, with 7 bases between.

V gene TRBV5-1 combines with J gene TRBJ1-1; 7 positions agree with TRBD1. V shed 3 bases and J 8 bases; nucleotides not matched to a gene: 13. This CDR3 is built from 15 residues. CDR1 and CDR2 (germline): SGHRS, YFSETQ. Here the CDR3 reads CASSYWTGSIAEAFF. DNA for the CDR3: TGCGCCAGCAGCTATTGGACAGGATCCATCGCGGAAGCTTTCTTT.

This rearrangement joins TRBV13 to TRBJ2-4; no clear D gene. The CDR3 is 15 residues long. V was clipped by 0 bases and J by 6 bases, with 12 bases between them. Germline lookup yields CDR1 PRHDT and CDR2 FYEKMQ (reference sequence). The CDR3 protein is CASSLGLTYGNIQYF. CDR3 DNA sequence: TGTGCCAGCAGCTTAGGCCTGACCTACGGAAACATTCAGTACTTC.

CDR3: CASSRLTVYNEQFF. The CDR3 DNA reads TGTGCCAGCAGTAGACTGACAGTCTACAATGAGCAGTTCTTC. The J gene is TRBJ2-1, the V gene TRBV14; D may be TRBD1 (5 bases). There are 14 residues in the CDR3. V was cut by 6 bases and J by 3 bases, with 12 bases left in between. CDR1 SGHDN and CDR2 FVKESK come from the germline V gene.

This chain joins TRBV3-1 (or the pseudogene TRBV3-2) and TRBJ1-3, with D maybe TRBD1 (5 bases). The CDR3 loop spans 16 amino acids. Germline values: CDR1 LGHDT, CDR2 YNNKEL (reference sequence). The V and J ends lost 1 base and 1 base respectively, with 11 bases between them. The chain's CDR3 is CASSQVNRLSGNTIYF. The CDR3 coding sequence is TGTGCCAGCAGCCAAGTGAACAGGCTTTCTGGAAACACCATATATTTT.

V usage is TRBV30 and J usage is TRBJ2-2; tentative D call: TRBD1 (6 bases). Trimming removed 2 bases from V and 4 bases from J, with 11 bases in between. There are 14 residues in the CDR3. Germline V lookup: CDR1 GTSNPN, CDR2 SVGIG (reference sequence). CDR3 protein: CAWSPTGSTGELFF. CDR3 in DNA: TGTGCCTGGAGTCCCACAGGGAGCACCGGGGAGCTGTTTTTT.

The chain employs TRBV6-5 and TRBJ1-5, with 10 positions matching TRBD1. The CDR3 spans 15 residues. From germline, CDR1 is MNHEY and CDR2 SVGAGI. V shed 6 bases, J shed 2 bases, and the junction held 4 bases outside the gene matches. In DNA form, the CDR3 reads TGTGCCAGCAGCCGACAGGGGGCTGGCAATCAGCCCCAGCATTTT. Translated, it gives CASSRQGAGNQPQHF.

The rearrangement joins TRBV12-3 or TRBV12-4 to TRBJ2-7; tentatively, D is TRBD1 (6 bases). The germline V and J ends were trimmed by 7 bases and 6 bases, with 13 bases remaining between them. The CDR3 has 12 amino acids. The CDR3 loop reads CASNLQGSEQYF. CDR3 nucleotide sequence: TGTGCCAGCAACCTACAGGGATCCGAGCAGTACTTC.

This clone was seen a handful of times. Written as DNA, the CDR3 is TGTGCCAGCAGTGAAGGGCTTAGGGGGCTTCAAGAGACCCAGTACTTC. Its protein is CASSEGLRGLQETQYF. The genes are TRBV2 and TRBJ2-5; 7 positions agree with TRBD1. CDR1 and CDR2 (germline): SNHLY, FYNNEI. The CDR3 loop spans 16 amino acids. Trimming removed 1 base from V and 2 bases from J; junction bases left unmatched: 7.